The present entry profiles one TCR beta chain with its context. The sample is drawn from a study of blood T cell repertoires in COVID-19. The wider study: Italy, Spain and the United States were the sources of the convalescent and acute COVID-19 samples.

In the original analysis: Scientists estimated how many nucleated cells there were by amplifying reference gene primers. The repertoire was sequenced with immunoSEQ multiplex PCR; TCRdb's copy has only in-frame clones and lacks some. That table furnishes V, J and clone size, whereas the DNA furnished D and trimming. The table shows about 400,000 clones, with 70% to 90% occurring only once. V dropped 0 bases and J dropped 11 bases, with 11 bases sitting between them. This CDR3 is built from 12 residues. The germline V gene has CDR1 SGHRS and CDR2 YFSETQ. In terms of age and location, participants ranged from roughly 18 to 100 years and lived in about 25 US areas.

The sequenced material came from PBMCs or T cells enriched from blood (not recorded which). The rearrangement links TRBV5-1 to TRBJ1-1, with D maybe TRBD1 (5 bases). This TCR was recovered from a man aged 40-55 years in a cohort exposed to, infected with or recovered from COVID-19 (not recorded which). CDR3 nucleotide sequence: TGCGCCAGCAGCTTGGATGCAGGGTGGGCTTTCTTT. Protein product: CASSLDAGWAFF.